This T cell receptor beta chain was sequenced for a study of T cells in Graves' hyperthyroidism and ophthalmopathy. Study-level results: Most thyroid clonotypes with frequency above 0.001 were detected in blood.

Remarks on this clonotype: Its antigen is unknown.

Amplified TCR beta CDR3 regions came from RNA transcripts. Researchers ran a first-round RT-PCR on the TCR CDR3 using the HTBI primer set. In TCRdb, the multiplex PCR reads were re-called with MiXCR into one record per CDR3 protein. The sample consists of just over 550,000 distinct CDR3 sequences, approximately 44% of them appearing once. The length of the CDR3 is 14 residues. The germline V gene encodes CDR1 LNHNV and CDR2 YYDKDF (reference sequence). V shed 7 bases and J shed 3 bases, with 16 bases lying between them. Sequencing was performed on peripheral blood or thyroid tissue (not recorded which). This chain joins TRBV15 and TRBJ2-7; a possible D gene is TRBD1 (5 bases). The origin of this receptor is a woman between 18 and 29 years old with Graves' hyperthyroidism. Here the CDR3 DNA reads TGTGCCACCACAGGGATGACCAGGGTCTACGAGCAGTACTTC. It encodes CATTGMTRVYEQYF.